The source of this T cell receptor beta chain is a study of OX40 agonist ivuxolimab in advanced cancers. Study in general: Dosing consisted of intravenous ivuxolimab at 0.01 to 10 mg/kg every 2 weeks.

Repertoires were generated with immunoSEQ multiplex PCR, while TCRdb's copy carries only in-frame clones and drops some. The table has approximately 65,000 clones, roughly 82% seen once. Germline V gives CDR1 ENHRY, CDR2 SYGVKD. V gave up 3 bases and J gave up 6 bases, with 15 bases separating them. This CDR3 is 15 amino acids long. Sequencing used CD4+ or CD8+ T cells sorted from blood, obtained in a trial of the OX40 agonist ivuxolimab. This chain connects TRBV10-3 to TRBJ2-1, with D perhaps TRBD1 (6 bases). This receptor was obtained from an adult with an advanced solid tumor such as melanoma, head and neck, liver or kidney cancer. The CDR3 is CAISEEDSYTNEQFF. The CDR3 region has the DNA TGTGCCATCAGTGAAGAGGACAGTTATACCAATGAGCAGTTCTTC.